The rows below give T cell receptor beta chains drawn from one sample of a study of CD8 T cells in ankylosing spondylitis. TCRdb used MiXCR to reprocess the 5' RACE reads, holding one entry per CDR3 protein. The repertoire holds roughly 160,000 distinct CDR3 sequences, with 11% as singletons. The sample taken for sequencing was blood, either unsorted or a sorted T cell fraction (not recorded which). These receptors all come from a male donor with ankylosing spondylitis or in good health (not recorded which). Both conserved end residues are part of each CDR3. The order of the fields is V gene, D gene, clone size, J gene, CDR3 DNA, CDR3 protein. The D gene is left open where the match is weak. For some rows the clone size is stated as once, few or many, or as a class when expanded; others skip it.

V gene: TRBV5-4; D gene: TRBD1; clone size: many; J gene: TRBJ2-7; CDR3 DNA: TGTGCCAGCAGAGCCGGGACAGGGGGCAAAAACTACGAGCAGTACTTC; CDR3 protein: CASRAGTGGKNYEQYF
V gene: TRBV25-1; D gene: TRBD2; clone size: many; J gene: TRBJ2-1; CDR3 DNA: TGTGCCAGCAGTGAGAAACCGCGGGGGGGTGAGCAGTTCTTC; CDR3 protein: CASSEKPRGGEQFF
V gene: TRBV6-5; D gene: -; clone size: many; J gene: TRBJ1-1; CDR3 DNA: TGTGCCAGCAGTTACCCCCAGGGGCCGGGCGCTGAAGCTTTCTTT; CDR3 protein: CASSYPQGPGAEAFF
V gene: TRBV20-1; D gene: TRBD1; clone size: -; J gene: TRBJ2-3; CDR3 DNA: TGCTGTGCGCTATCGGACAGGGGGAGCACAGATACGCAGTATTTT; CDR3 protein: CCALSDRGSTDTQYF
V gene: TRBV20-1; D gene: TRBD1; clone size: many; J gene: TRBJ2-1; CDR3 DNA: TGCAGTGCTAGAGGGGGGGACAGGGGACACAATGAGCAGTTCTTC; CDR3 protein: CSARGGDRGHNEQFF
V gene: TRBV11-2; D gene: -; clone size: -; J gene: TRBJ2-7; CDR3 DNA: TGTGCCAGCAGCTCTCCAGAGACCTACGAGCAGTACTTC; CDR3 protein: CASSSPETYEQYF
V gene: TRBV11-3; D gene: -; clone size: -; J gene: TRBJ2-1; CDR3 DNA: TGTGCCAGCAGCGTGGGGGCAGGGCCCTACAATGAGCAGTTCTTC; CDR3 protein: CASSVGAGPYNEQFF
V gene: TRBV7-9; D gene: -; clone size: few; J gene: TRBJ1-4; CDR3 DNA: TGTGCCAGCAGCTTAGCGGCCGGTTTCGGTGAAAAACTGTTTTTT; CDR3 protein: CASSLAAGFGEKLFF
V gene: TRBV3-1; D gene: -; clone size: many; J gene: TRBJ2-2; CDR3 DNA: TGTGCCAGCAGCCAAGATAGAGGCCAGAACACCGGGGAGCTGTTTTTT; CDR3 protein: CASSQDRGQNTGELFF
V gene: TRBV3-1; D gene: TRBD2; clone size: many; J gene: TRBJ2-5; CDR3 DNA: TGTGCCAGCAGCCAAGATGCAGCGGGAGGTGCGGAGACCCAGTACTTC; CDR3 protein: CASSQDAAGGAETQYF
V gene: TRBV6-2/TRBV6-3; D gene: -; clone size: many; J gene: TRBJ2-1; CDR3 DNA: TGTGCCAGCAGCTCGACCGGGCCAAGTAGATACAATGAGCAGTTCTTC; CDR3 protein: CASSSTGPSRYNEQFF
V gene: TRBV2; D gene: -; clone size: few; J gene: TRBJ2-7; CDR3 DNA: TGTGCCAGCAGTGAATACAGGCAGGGCTACGAGCAGTACTTC; CDR3 protein: CASSEYRQGYEQYF
V gene: TRBV14; D gene: TRBD2; clone size: many; J gene: TRBJ2-1; CDR3 DNA: TGTGCCAGCAGCCAGGGACTAGTCCCAGGCGATGAGCAGTTCTTC; CDR3 protein: CASSQGLVPGDEQFF
V gene: TRBV5-1; D gene: -; clone size: many; J gene: TRBJ2-1; CDR3 DNA: TGCGCCAGCAGCCCGATACAGCGAGGCAATGAGCAGTTCTTC; CDR3 protein: CASSPIQRGNEQFF
V gene: TRBV27; D gene: -; clone size: few; J gene: TRBJ1-3; CDR3 DNA: TGTGCCAGCAGTTTCTCCGAGGGGGACACCATATATTTT; CDR3 protein: CASSFSEGDTIYF
V gene: TRBV5-1; D gene: TRBD1; clone size: many; J gene: TRBJ1-1; CDR3 DNA: TGCGCCAGCAGCCTGGAACAGGGGGTTTGGACTGAAGCTTTCTTT; CDR3 protein: CASSLEQGVWTEAFF
V gene: TRBV20-1; D gene: -; clone size: few; J gene: TRBJ2-3; CDR3 DNA: TGCAGTGCTAGAGATCCCGGTGCAGACACAGATACGCAGTATTTT; CDR3 protein: CSARDPGADTDTQYF
V gene: TRBV20-1; D gene: -; clone size: many; J gene: TRBJ1-4; CDR3 DNA: TGCAGTGCTAGGGAACCAACTAATGAAAAACTGTTTTTT; CDR3 protein: CSAREPTNEKLFF
V gene: TRBV15; D gene: -; clone size: many; J gene: TRBJ2-4; CDR3 DNA: TGTGCCACCAGCGGCTCTCGGACGGACTCCAAAAACATTCAGTACTTC; CDR3 protein: CATSGSRTDSKNIQYF
V gene: TRBV5-6; D gene: TRBD1; clone size: many; J gene: TRBJ1-2; CDR3 DNA: TGTGCCAGCAACCGACAGGGAAGTTACATCTATGGCTACACCTTC; CDR3 protein: CASNRQGSYIYGYTF
V gene: TRBV13; D gene: -; clone size: many; J gene: TRBJ2-1; CDR3 DNA: TGTGCCAGCAGCTTACTCAGGGGAAATGAGCAGTTCTTC; CDR3 protein: CASSLLRGNEQFF
V gene: TRBV7-8; D gene: TRBD2; clone size: few; J gene: TRBJ2-2; CDR3 DNA: TGTGCCAGCAGCCCAGGGACGGTGCGGGGGGCAGGGACCGGGGAGCTGTTTTTT; CDR3 protein: CASSPGTVRGAGTGELFF
V gene: TRBV6-5; D gene: TRBD1; clone size: many; J gene: TRBJ1-2; CDR3 DNA: TGTGCCAGCAGTTACATCCGGACAGGGGGGACCTATGGCTACACCTTC; CDR3 protein: CASSYIRTGGTYGYTF
V gene: TRBV5-1; D gene: TRBD1; clone size: -; J gene: TRBJ2-7; CDR3 DNA: TGCGCCAGCAGCTTGGCCGGAACCGGGACAGTCTTCTACGAGCAGTACTTC; CDR3 protein: CASSLAGTGTVFYEQYF
V gene: TRBV14; D gene: -; clone size: few; J gene: TRBJ2-2; CDR3 DNA: TGTGCCAGCAGCCAAGAGAGGAGAGTGGGAATCTCATCTGCCGGGGAGCTGTTTTTT; CDR3 protein: CASSQERRVGISSAGELFF
V gene: TRBV6-1; D gene: TRBD1; clone size: many; J gene: TRBJ1-1; CDR3 DNA: TGTGCCAGCAGCGTAGGGGGCTTGGAGACTGAAGCTTTCTTT; CDR3 protein: CASSVGGLETEAFF
V gene: TRBV20-1; D gene: -; clone size: few; J gene: TRBJ1-1; CDR3 DNA: TGCAGTGCTAGAGCCTCCGGGCCCGACACTGAAGCTTTCTTT; CDR3 protein: CSARASGPDTEAFF
V gene: TRBV3-1; D gene: TRBD1; clone size: few; J gene: TRBJ2-2; CDR3 DNA: TGTGCCAGCAGAACGACGTCCAGGGGGCGTGACGGGGAGCTGTTTTTT; CDR3 protein: CASRTTSRGRDGELFF
V gene: TRBV3-1; D gene: -; clone size: many; J gene: TRBJ2-7; CDR3 DNA: TGTGCCAGCAGCCAGGGTTACGCCTCCTACGAGCAGTACTTC; CDR3 protein: CASSQGYASYEQYF
V gene: TRBV20-1; D gene: -; clone size: few; J gene: TRBJ2-2; CDR3 DNA: TGCAGTGCTAGAGTGGTGGGGGGAGTCGACACCGGGGAGCTGTTTTTT; CDR3 protein: CSARVVGGVDTGELFF
V gene: TRBV4-3; D gene: -; clone size: -; J gene: TRBJ1-6; CDR3 DNA: TGCGCCAGCAGCCAAGATCTTGAAGTTTTCCTCCACTTT; CDR3 protein: CASSQDLEVFLHF
V gene: TRBV12-5; D gene: TRBD1; clone size: many; J gene: TRBJ2-1; CDR3 DNA: TGTGCTAGTGGTCCGGGACAGGGGGCCCATGAGCAGTTCTTC; CDR3 protein: CASGPGQGAHEQFF
V gene: TRBV4-1; D gene: -; clone size: few; J gene: TRBJ2-1; CDR3 DNA: TGCGCCAGCAGCCAAAGTCTACGGGAGCTCTCCTACAATGAGCAGTTCTTC; CDR3 protein: CASSQSLRELSYNEQFF
V gene: TRBV20-1; D gene: -; clone size: many; J gene: TRBJ2-7; CDR3 DNA: TGCAGTGCTAGGCCGGGACACGGCTACGAGCAGTACTTC; CDR3 protein: CSARPGHGYEQYF
V gene: TRBV7-2; D gene: -; clone size: few; J gene: TRBJ2-2; CDR3 DNA: TGTGCCAGCAGCTTCCGAGCGACAGAACCCGGGGAGCTGTTTTTT; CDR3 protein: CASSFRATEPGELFF
V gene: TRBV12-3/TRBV12-4; D gene: -; clone size: few; J gene: TRBJ1-2; CDR3 DNA: TGTGCCAGCGGGGTTAGCTATGGCTACACCTTC; CDR3 protein: CASGVSYGYTF
V gene: TRBV10-3; D gene: -; clone size: many; J gene: TRBJ2-4; CDR3 DNA: TGTGCCATCAGTGATTACCGGGACTCGGTAAACATTCAGTACTTC; CDR3 protein: CAISDYRDSVNIQYF
V gene: TRBV3-1; D gene: -; clone size: -; J gene: TRBJ2-2; CDR3 DNA: TGTGCCAGCAGCCCCACGCTAGTGGGCGGGGAGCTGTTTTTT; CDR3 protein: CASSPTLVGGELFF
V gene: TRBV10-2; D gene: TRBD1; clone size: -; J gene: TRBJ1-5; CDR3 DNA: TGCGCCAGCAGCGAAACAGGGGGTTGGTATCAGCCCCAGCATTTT; CDR3 protein: CASSETGGWYQPQHF
V gene: TRBV3-1; D gene: TRBD1; clone size: few; J gene: TRBJ2-7; CDR3 DNA: TGTGCCAGCAGCCCATTAACAGGGGTGTCCGACGAGCAGTACTTC; CDR3 protein: CASSPLTGVSDEQYF
V gene: TRBV12-3/TRBV12-4; D gene: TRBD1; clone size: many; J gene: TRBJ1-2; CDR3 DNA: TGTGCCAGCAGCCCGGAGGGGGCCCCGCTACACTATGGCTACACCTTC; CDR3 protein: CASSPEGAPLHYGYTF
V gene: TRBV13; D gene: -; clone size: many; J gene: TRBJ2-1; CDR3 DNA: TGTGCCAGCAGCCGCGGGGACATTGACAATGAGCAGTTCTTC; CDR3 protein: CASSRGDIDNEQFF
V gene: TRBV11-2; D gene: TRBD2; clone size: -; J gene: TRBJ2-7; CDR3 DNA: TGTGCCAGCAGCTTAAGCGGACTAGCGAACGAGCAGTACTTC; CDR3 protein: CASSLSGLANEQYF
V gene: TRBV29-1; D gene: TRBD2; clone size: many; J gene: TRBJ2-5; CDR3 DNA: TGCAGCGTTGGGATAGCGGGAGGCCGGGCGGAGACCCAGTACTTC; CDR3 protein: CSVGIAGGRAETQYF
V gene: TRBV25-1; D gene: TRBD1; clone size: many; J gene: TRBJ1-2; CDR3 DNA: TGTGCCAGCACCATGACAGGGGCCAACTATGGCTACACCTTC; CDR3 protein: CASTMTGANYGYTF
V gene: TRBV6-1; D gene: -; clone size: -; J gene: TRBJ1-2; CDR3 DNA: TGTGCCAGCAGCGTACTTAATCGGTTGGATGGCTACACCTTC; CDR3 protein: CASSVLNRLDGYTF